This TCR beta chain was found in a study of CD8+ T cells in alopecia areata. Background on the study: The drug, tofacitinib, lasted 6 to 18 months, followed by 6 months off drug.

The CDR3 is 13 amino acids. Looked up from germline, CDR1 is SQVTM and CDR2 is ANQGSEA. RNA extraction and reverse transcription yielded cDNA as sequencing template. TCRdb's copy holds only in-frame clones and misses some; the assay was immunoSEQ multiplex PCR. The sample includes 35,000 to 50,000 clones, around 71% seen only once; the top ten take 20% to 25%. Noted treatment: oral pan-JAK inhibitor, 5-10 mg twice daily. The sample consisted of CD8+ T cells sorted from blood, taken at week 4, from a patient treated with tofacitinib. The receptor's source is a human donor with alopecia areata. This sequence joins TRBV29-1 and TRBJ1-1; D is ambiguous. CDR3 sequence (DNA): TGCAGTGATATCGCACGAGGGAACACTGAAGCTTTCTTT. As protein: CSDIARGNTEAFF.